A single sample is the source of the 24 T cell receptor beta chains below, sequenced in a study of OX40 agonist ivuxolimab in advanced cancers. Data came from immunoSEQ multiplex PCR; TCRdb stores just in-frame clones and leaves some out. The table lists 65,000 or so clones, 80% to 95% of them singletons. The specimen comprised CD4+ or CD8+ T cells sorted from blood, sampled in a trial of the OX40 agonist ivuxolimab. The receptors stem from an adult with an advanced solid tumor such as melanoma, head and neck, liver or kidney cancer.

The chain uses TRBV23-1 and TRBJ2-7, with 8 bases fitting TRBD1. TRBV23-1 is classed as an ORF, of uncertain function. This CDR3 comprises 13 residues. The ends lost 7 bases at V and 4 bases at J; junction bases unmatched: 6. The CDR3 DNA is TGCGCCAGCAACGGACAGGGTTTTTACGAGCAGTACTTC. It yields the protein CASNGQGFYEQYF.

This rearrangement joins TRBV6-6 to TRBJ2-3; D is unclear. Between the trimmed V and J ends, which lost 5 bases and 3 bases, there was a span of 15 bases. Germline V gene data show CDR1 as MNHNY and CDR2 as SVGAGI (reference sequence). This CDR3 comprises 15 residues. CDR3 region: CASSVNSVGTDTQYF. In DNA form, the CDR3 reads TGTGCCAGCAGTGTCAACTCCGTTGGAACAGATACGCAGTATTTT.

This clone was recorded only once. The chain is built from TRBV5-3 and TRBJ2-4; D possibly corresponds to TRBD1 (5 bases). TRBV5-3 is an ORF; its function is uncertain. This CDR3 is built from 15 residues. Trimming stripped 3 bases from V and 1 base from J, with 11 bases between. CDR3 nucleotides: TGTGCCAGAAGCTCTAGGACAAAGGCCAAAAACATTCAGTACTTC. It yields the protein CARSSRTKAKNIQYF.

The chain combines TRBV7-2 with TRBJ2-5; 11 bases agree with TRBD2. V was clipped by 5 bases and J by 1 base; unmatched bases: 6. The CDR3 covers 16 residues. Germline V CDR1 and CDR2: SGHTA, FQGNSA. CDR3 sequence reads: CASSLRTSGRQETQYF. CDR3 sequence (DNA): TGTGCCAGCAGCCTCCGGACTAGCGGGCGCCAAGAGACCCAGTACTTC. The variable domain in full, with the rest retrieved from reference TRBV7-2 and TRBJ2-5, is GAGVSQSPSNKVTEKGKDVELRCDPISGHTALYWYRQSLGQGLEFLIYFQGNSAPDKSGLPSDRFSAERTGGSVSTLTIQRTQQEDSAVYLCASSLRTSGRQETQYFGPGTRLLVL.

The rearrangement links TRBV2 to TRBJ1-4, with D possibly being TRBD1 (6 bases). The CDR3 extends over 14 amino acids. The ends were cut back, 3 bases at V and 4 bases at J, with 9 bases in the middle. Per germline, CDR1 SNHLY and CDR2 FYNNEI. CDR3 sequence reads: CASSDGTSNEKLFF. CDR3 sequence (DNA): TGTGCCAGCAGTGATGGGACAAGTAATGAAAAACTGTTTTTT.

The chain is built from TRBV29-1 and TRBJ2-7; possibly TRBD2 for D (5 bases). This CDR3 region has 11 residues. V was shortened by 7 bases and J by 3 bases, with 10 bases between the two germline ends. Germline CDR1 reads SQVTM; CDR2 reads ANQGSEA. The CDR3 here is CSAGEGYEQYF. The CDR3 DNA follows: TGCAGCGCCGGTGAGGGCTACGAGCAGTACTTC.

J is TRBJ2-3 and V is TRBV10-3; 8 bases are a match to TRBD2. CDR1 and CDR2 from the germline V gene are ENHRY and SYGVKD. CDR3 length: 17 residues. V trimming: 3 bases; J trimming: 2 bases; junction bases outside the gene matches: 10. The CDR3 here is CAISDVERGLFTDTQYF. The CDR3, as DNA: TGTGCCATCAGTGACGTGGAGCGGGGGCTTTTCACAGATACGCAGTATTTT.

The J gene is TRBJ2-1, the V gene TRBV19, with D unclear. Trimming pared 8 bases from V and 3 bases from J, leaving 17 bases between. Germline V gene data show CDR1 as LNHDA and CDR2 as SQIVND (reference sequence). The CDR3 is 15 residues long. The CDR3 DNA is TGTGCCAGTGAAATGCGGTACGGTATCTACAATGAGCAGTTCTTC. Its protein is CASEMRYGIYNEQFF.

As to this clone: A read error may produce the germline difference seen at one junction end. CDR3 in amino acids: CANSPRGLGAFF. The CDR3 bases are TGTGCCAACAGCCCCAGGGGTCTAGGAGCTTTCTTT. The chain uses TRBV7-9 and TRBJ1-1; tentatively, D is TRBD1 (6 bases). Germline assignment: CDR1 SEHNR and CDR2 FQNEAQ (reference sequence). This CDR3 comprises 12 residues. The whole variable domain, filled in from reference TRBV7-9 and TRBJ1-1, reads DTGVSQNPRHKITKRGQNVTFRCDPISEHNRLYWYRQTLGQGPEFLTYFQNEAQLEKSRLLSDRFSAERPKGSFSTLEIQRTEQGDSAMYLCANSPRGLGAFFGQGTRLTVV.

V gene TRBV19 combines with J gene TRBJ1-1; D call uncertain. Germline V gives CDR1 LNHDA, CDR2 SQIVND (reference sequence). Trimming pared 3 bases from V and 8 bases from J, leaving 19 bases between. The CDR3 is 15 residues long. CDR3 bases: TGTGCCAGTAGTATGGGAAGAGGGCCCCGATCGGAAGCTTTCTTT. It translates to CASSMGRGPRSEAFF.

The chain employs TRBV4-3 and TRBJ2-2; 9 nucleotides line up with TRBD1. CDR1 is LGHNA and CDR2 is YSLEER in the germline V gene. V dropped 0 bases and J dropped 2; count of bases not matched to a gene: 4. The CDR3 runs 17 residues. The CDR3 bases are TGCGCCAGCAGCCAAGATAACAGGGGGCAAAACACCGGGGAGCTGTTTTTT. Protein sequence: CASSQDNRGQNTGELFF.

This clone was seen a single time. The rearrangement links TRBV5-4 to TRBJ1-1; no clear D. The CDR3 consists of 14 residues. V lost 2 bases and J 1 base, leaving 9 bases between the germline ends. CDR1 and CDR2 (germline): SGHNT, YYREEE (reference sequence). The CDR3 nucleotides read TGTGCCAGCAGCTTTGGGGTATCGAACACTGAAGCTTTCTTT. Amino acid sequence: CASSFGVSNTEAFF.

V is TRBV5-6 and J is TRBJ1-5; D ambiguous. The CDR3 sequence is 13 residues long. V gave up 4 bases and J gave up 4 bases, with 9 bases separating them. The germline CDR1 and CDR2 sequences are SGHDT and YYEEEE. The CDR3 protein is CASSLWGNQPQHF. The CDR3 DNA is TGTGCCAGCAGCCTCTGGGGAAATCAGCCCCAGCATTTT.

The chain uses TRBV12-5 and TRBJ2-3, with D uncertain. CDR1 is LGHNT and CDR2 is FRNRAP in the germline V gene. The CDR3 covers 15 residues. V lost 5 bases and J 1 base, leaving 13 bases between the germline ends. CDR3 in amino acids: CASGPNKERTDTQYF. Here the CDR3 DNA reads TGTGCTAGTGGTCCCAACAAGGAGCGCACAGATACGCAGTATTTT.

CDR3 sequence reads: CASSLGYVTSFTDTQYF. Here the CDR3 DNA reads TGTGCCAGCAGCTTAGGGTACGTGACCTCCTTCACAGATACGCAGTATTTT. The chain joins TRBV11-2 to TRBJ2-3; D gene uncertain. CDR1 SGHAT and CDR2 FQNNGV come from the germline V gene. V lost 1 base and J 2 bases, leaving 16 bases between the germline ends. The CDR3 covers 17 residues.

This clone was detected only once. The chain carries TRBV13 and TRBJ1-6; unclear D gene. The CDR3 is made up of 12 amino acids. With 5 bases removed from V and 10 bases from J, the gap between germline ends came to 9 bases. Germline V gene lookup returns CDR1 PRHDT and CDR2 FYEKMQ (reference sequence). CDR3 bases: TGTGCCAGCAGCCCGACGTCCTCACCCCTCCACTTT. As protein: CASSPTSSPLHF.

The V gene is TRBV5-1, the J gene TRBJ2-1, with D possibly TRBD1 on 5 matching bases. Trimming left V 6 bases short and J 10 bases short, with 20 bases between. CDR1 and CDR2 (germline): SGHRS, YFSETQ. There are 14 residues in the CDR3. This CDR3 reads CASTTATAPTEQFF. The CDR3 bases are TGCGCCAGCACCACCGCGACAGCTCCTACAGAGCAGTTCTTC.

This clone has just one count. The V and J genes are TRBV19 and TRBJ1-1; TRBD1 might be the D (5 bases). This CDR3 comprises 15 residues. Per germline, CDR1 LNHDA and CDR2 SQIVND (reference sequence). Trimming left V 2 bases short and J 4 bases short, with 14 bases between. This chain's CDR3 is CASSINRGWGTEAFF. DNA of the CDR3: TGTGCCAGTAGTATAAATAGGGGATGGGGCACTGAAGCTTTCTTT.

The rearrangement links TRBV10-2 to TRBJ1-2, with D perhaps TRBD1 (6 bases). The CDR3 has 15 amino acids. V was cut by 2 bases and J by 3 bases, with 13 bases left in between. CDR1 WSHSY and CDR2 SAAADI come from the germline V gene. This CDR3 reads CASSEERDNYYGYTF. The CDR3, as DNA: TGCGCCAGCAGTGAGGAGCGGGACAACTACTATGGCTACACCTTC.

The chain combines TRBV7-9 with TRBJ2-3, with D unclear. Germline assignment: CDR1 SEHNR and CDR2 FQNEAQ (reference sequence). Deletions cut 8 bases from V and 3 bases from J, with 9 bases between. The CDR3 is 12 residues long. In DNA, the CDR3 is TGTGCCAGCCGCTCAAGTACAGATACGCAGTATTTT. It codes for CASRSSTDTQYF.

The V gene is TRBV29-1, the J gene TRBJ1-2, with D hard to call. Germline V lookup: CDR1 SQVTM, CDR2 ANQGSEA. Trimming took 2 bases from V and 7 from J, leaving 8 bases between them. The CDR3 length is 11 residues. CDR3: CSVELDVGYTF. In nucleotides, the CDR3 is TGCAGCGTTGAATTGGATGTTGGCTACACCTTC.

Only one count was recorded for this clone. The rearrangement links TRBV7-3 to TRBJ2-1; TRBD2 aligns across 10 bases. The V segment lost 5 bases and the J segment 7 bases; nucleotides outside the gene matches: 8. Per the germline V gene, CDR1 is SGHTA and CDR2 is FQGTGA. This CDR3 contains 15 residues. The CDR3 here is CASSISGGSGNEQFF. Written as DNA, the CDR3 is TGTGCCAGCAGCATTAGCGGGGGGAGCGGGAATGAGCAGTTCTTC.

This rearrangement joins TRBV9 to TRBJ2-2; 7 nucleotides align to TRBD1. V was pared by 3 bases and J by 4 bases, with 3 bases of the junction left unmatched. The CDR3 spans 14 residues. CDR1 and CDR2 (germline): SGDLS, YYNGEE. In DNA form, the CDR3 reads TGTGCCAGCAGCGACAACAGGGGCACCGGGGAGCTGTTTTTT. Its protein product is CASSDNRGTGELFF.

This chain connects TRBV18 to TRBJ2-7; 7 bases fit TRBD1. Germline trimming cut 5 bases from V and 2 bases from J; bases unmatched to any gene: 9. The CDR3 contains 15 residues. Germline V CDR1 and CDR2: KGHSH, LQKENI. For the CDR3, the DNA is TGTGCCAGCTCATCACTTCAGGGGGATCCCTACGAGCAGTACTTC. Translated, it gives CASSSLQGDPYEQYF.